This TCR beta chain was retrieved from a study of T cell responses to AZD1222 COVID-19 vaccine (dated by TCRdb to the early 2020s). Describing the broader study: TCR sequencing was performed for about 250 trial participants, of whom 200 to 220 were given two doses of AZD1222 and about 25 were given two doses of MenACWY control vaccine. Trial participants were enrolled by age into 18-55, 56-69 and 70-plus year subgroups, with roughly 160, 29 and 62 TCR-sequenced participants respectively.

V sheds 2 bases and J sheds 5 bases, leaving 13 bases between their ends. Looking up the germline V gene yields CDR1 ENHRY and CDR2 SYGVKD. Inclusive of the bounding cysteine and phenylalanine, the CDR3 is 14 residues long. Just the 42-base CDR3 DNA is kept, in frame starting at base 1. The CDR3 regions of human TCRbeta chains were subjected to immunosequencing. Per the authors' processing: TCRs in the repertoires were matched against a reference library of SARS-CoV-2-specific TCRs that had been generated with the MIRA antigen-specificity platform. Breadth was defined as the fraction of unique TCRs that were SARS-CoV-2-associated, and depth was defined as the fraction of total T cells that were SARS-CoV-2-associated. Using the MIRA data, every spike-specific TCR was mapped to the spike region that the TCR reacted to and assigned to either a CD4 or a CD8 class. Log10-transformed breadth and depth values were compared by one-way ANOVA with Sidak's multiple comparisons tests. Imported from immuneACCESS, the table was reduced by TCRdb to in-frame sequences with V and J called. These copies leave out some clones; in studies compared against another copy, an unresolved V gene accounts for under half, and the cause of the remainder is not known. V, J and clone size reflect that table, while D and trimming were determined from the DNA. The sample includes more than 110,000 clones, with about 92% observed a single time. In total, the top ten clones hold approximately 3.8% of the sample.

Study-wide conclusions, independent of this receptor: Because no day 14 peak-response samples were available, the repertoires could be characterized only after the peak T cell response. The 56-69-year group was small, and its depth increase did not reach significance, likely because of low power. Reportedly, almost half of the unique spike-specific TCRs recognized epitopes lying outside the regions that are mutated in the B.1.351 and B.1.1.7 variants. Participants were mostly white British, with more females than males. The authors suggested clonal diversity may have been underestimated. Conclusions about previously exposed vaccinees are limited, since just a handful of AZD1222 recipients were seropositive for SARS-CoV-2 at baseline. After two AZD1222 doses, both the breadth and the depth of spike-specific TCRs were significantly higher than at day 0 and than in MenACWY recipients. Vaccine-associated CD4 TCRs spanned the whole spike protein, with dominant responses in regions 160-218 and 743-854.

Of note for this clone: Its antigen is currently not known. No base quality values were provided; no much bigger clone lies one nucleotide off.

Reading the label with the study, this specimen's time point is: about 28 days (+/-7) after the second vaccine dose. Because spike-specific TCR depth and breadth did not differ between the two schedules, AZD1222 recipients who got a second dose at roughly 4 weeks were pooled with those who got a second dose at roughly 12 weeks. The vaccinee samples were drawn from two UK trials, COV001 and COV002, one of which was a single-blind randomized controlled phase 2/3 trial testing AZD1222 (ChAdOx1 nCoV-19) in healthy adults. For TCRbeta chain sequencing, PBMC samples were collected from trial participants at day 0 and at day 28 after the second dose.

The sequence links TRBV10-3 to TRBJ2-7, with a tentative D gene TRBD1 over 5 matching bases. The TCR originated in an adult who received the AZD1222 COVID-19 vaccine. Sequencing used peripheral blood, obtained 28 days after the second AZD1222 dose. The CDR3 corresponds to CAISERQGSDEQYF. The DNA reads as follows: TGTGCCATCAGTGAGCGGCAGGGATCCGACGAGCAGTACTTC.